Described below is a single TCR beta chain sequence and its context. This sequence may be a read error, since a much larger clone differs from it by one base. RNA transcripts gave rise to amplified TCR beta CDR3 regions. A first-round RT-PCR of the TCR CDR3 used the HTBI primer set. Each CDR3 protein is one row after TCRdb ran MiXCR on the multiplex PCR reads. The sample includes more than 300,000 distinct CDR3 sequences, about 14% of them seen just once. Diagnoses were established using clinical symptoms, serum thyroxine and TRAb, thyroid ultrasound and orbital computed tomography. The trim removed 7 bases at V and 2 bases at J, leaving 14 bases unmatched. The CDR3 loop spans 18 amino acids. From germline, CDR1 is MNHEY and CDR2 SVGAGI. The data were taken from a study of T cells in Graves' hyperthyroidism and ophthalmopathy.

V and J are TRBV6-5 and TRBJ2-3, with 11 bases identical to TRBD2. Sequenced material: blood. The clonotype was recovered from a woman younger than 45 with Graves' ophthalmopathy. CDR3 amino acids: CASILLTPLAGDTDTQYF. The CDR3 bases are TGTGCCAGCATTTTGCTGACCCCACTAGCGGGGGACACAGATACGCAGTATTTT.